This passage covers 6 T cell receptor beta chains from one sample sequenced in a study of cytomegalovirus exposure and HLA in healthy donors. The PCR made use of 60 Vbeta and 13 Jbeta primers. Profiling relied on immunoSEQ multiplex PCR, and the TCRdb table lists in-frame clones only, not all of them. The sample consists of about 200,000 clones, around 80% of them appearing once. The sequencing sample was made of PBMCs. The receptors originated from a woman between 40 and 50 years old in good health and CMV-seronegative.

The table lists this clone with a count of one. The chain carries TRBV6-1 and TRBJ2-2; D unresolved. The V end lost 8 bases, the J end lost 3 bases, and 10 bases lay between the germline ends. This CDR3 contains 13 residues. Germline assignment: CDR1 MNHNS and CDR2 SASEGT. The chain's CDR3 is CASFSRDTGELFF. The CDR3, as DNA: TGTGCCAGCTTCTCTCGTGACACCGGGGAGCTGTTTTTT.

CDR3 bases: TGCGCCAGCAGCTTGGCTCCGAGGATTGGCGTGAACACTGAAGCTTTCTTT. Its protein is CASSLAPRIGVNTEAFF. This chain joins TRBV5-1 and TRBJ1-1; D is unresolved. Germline values: CDR1 SGHRS, CDR2 YFSETQ. The CDR3 runs 17 residues. V was pared by 0 bases and J by 0 bases, with 15 bases between.

The V and J genes are TRBV5-4 and TRBJ1-4; 9 positions match TRBD1. The CDR3 loop spans 16 amino acids. Germline CDR1 and CDR2: SGHNT and YYREEE (reference sequence). V lost 1 base and J lost 8; bases outside the gene matches: 9. The CDR3 loop is CASSLNRGQSVEKLFF. The DNA for the CDR3 is TGTGCCAGCAGCTTGAACAGGGGGCAGTCGGTCGAAAAACTGTTTTTT.

The V and J genes are TRBV19 and TRBJ1-1, with 9 positions matching TRBD1. CDR3 length equals 15 residues. The germline V gene has CDR1 LNHDA and CDR2 SQIVND (reference sequence). Trimming at V came to 3 bases and at J to 5 bases, leaving 7 bases not matched to a gene. The CDR3 here is CASSMPGQGKTEAFF. As DNA, the CDR3 is TGTGCCAGTAGTATGCCGGGACAGGGCAAGACTGAAGCTTTCTTT.

The rearrangement links TRBV5-4 to TRBJ2-5; D perhaps matches TRBD2 (5 bases). V lost 2 bases and J 2 bases, leaving 7 bases between the germline ends. Per the germline V gene, CDR1 is SGHNT and CDR2 is YYREEE (reference sequence). The CDR3 has 13 residues. CDR3 nucleotide sequence: TGTGCCAGCAGCTTTGGAGGACAAGAGACCCAGTACTTC. Translation gives CASSFGGQETQYF.

The gene calls are TRBV4-3 and TRBJ1-2; 9 nucleotides align to TRBD1. Germline V CDR1 and CDR2: LGHNA, YSLEER. The ends lost 5 bases at V and 9 bases at J; junction bases unmatched: 10. This CDR3 is built from 14 residues. The CDR3 sequence: CASSTRTGDGSYTF. DNA of the CDR3: TGCGCCAGCAGCACCCGGACAGGGGATGGGAGCTACACCTTC.